The clone carrying this T cell receptor (beta chain) showed up just a few times. Its cognate antigen is unknown. This sample is drawn from a study of T-cell memory formation after mild COVID-19. Study-level results: Clones contracting over day 15 to 85 were CD4/CD8 balanced, with later expanders leaning CD4+. Second-wave clones reaching peak frequency on day 37 lacked confirmed SARS-CoV-2 specificity.

The CDR3 has 16 amino acids. The V gene end was trimmed by 0 bases and the J gene end by 5 bases; junction bases not matched to a gene: 9. In germline, CDR1 is MNHEY, CDR2 SVGAGI. TCR alpha and TCR beta cDNA libraries carrying sample barcodes and UMIs came from 5'RACE with constant-segment primers. TCRdb redid the calling of the 5' RACE reads with MiXCR, one entry per CDR3 protein. The sample lists approximately 210,000 distinct CDR3 sequences, roughly 27% occurring once. The TCR was taken from an adult woman who had mild COVID-19 (a few samples of this study predate the infection). Cell type and time point are not known. Sequenced material: PBMCs or a T cell subset sorted from them (not recorded which). The J gene is TRBJ2-5, the V gene TRBV6-5; 7 positions agree with TRBD1. The CDR3 DNA reads TGTGCCAGCAGTTACTCAGCTAGGGGGCCGGGGGAGACCCAGTACTTC. It codes for CASSYSARGPGETQYF.